These 14 T cell receptor beta chains were sequenced from one sample in a study of spatial heterogeneity in lung cancer. These receptors are not linked to any known antigen. TCRdb re-analysed the 5' RACE reads in MiXCR, keeping a single row per CDR3 protein. The repertoire consists of 5,000 or so distinct CDR3 sequences, with approximately 22% occurring once and the leading ten covering 9% to 10%. Specified time point: sample taken at primary tumor resection. The study's findings and limits: The number of expanded tumor alpha and beta chains correlated with mutation number.

This sample comprised lung tumor tissue, obtained at surgery. The source of these receptors is a male donor with early-stage non-small cell lung cancer.

This clonotype was seen more than once but under ten times. V is TRBV7-2 and J is TRBJ2-1, with a possible D match to TRBD1 (6 bases). Between the trimmed V and J ends, which lost 4 bases and 0 bases, there was a span of 10 bases. Looked up from germline, CDR1 is SGHTA and CDR2 is FQGNSA. CDR3 length: 15 amino acids. The CDR3 protein is CASSSQGSSYNEQFF. Written as DNA, the CDR3 is TGTGCCAGCAGCTCTCAGGGGAGCTCCTACAATGAGCAGTTCTTC.

V and J are TRBV7-2 and TRBJ2-5; D call uncertain. The germline V gene encodes CDR1 SGHTA and CDR2 FQGNSA. The CDR3 has 14 amino acids. The V end lost 5 bases, the J end lost 1 base, and 11 bases lay between the germline ends. In DNA form, the CDR3 reads TGTGCCAGCAGCGCCGGATATCTCCAAGAGACCCAGTACTTC. This sequence encodes CASSAGYLQETQYF.

The rearrangement joins TRBV6-6 to TRBJ1-1; D is possibly TRBD1 (5 bases). Trimming removed 5 bases from V and 11 bases from J, with 21 bases in between. CDR1 MNHNY and CDR2 SVGAGI come from the germline V gene (reference sequence). CDR3 length: 14 amino acids. The CDR3 loop is CASSQGTAGRRAFF. The CDR3 nucleotides read TGTGCCAGCAGTCAAGGGACGGCCGGTCGAAGGGCTTTCTTT.

J is TRBJ2-2 and V is TRBV7-3; 7 bases agree with TRBD1. Per the germline V gene, CDR1 is SGHTA and CDR2 is FQGTGA. The CDR3 is 15 amino acids. V lost 4 bases, J lost 2 bases, and 4 bases stayed unmatched. The CDR3 region has the DNA TGTGCCAGCAGCTCCGGGACAGCTAACACCGGGGAGCTGTTTTTT. It yields the protein CASSSGTANTGELFF.

A few counts support this clonotype. The chain uses TRBV11-2 and TRBJ1-2; 7 bases match TRBD1. Trimming at V came to 3 bases and at J to 4 bases, leaving 2 bases not matched to a gene. The CDR3 is 13 residues long. Germline CDR1 and CDR2: SGHAT and FQNNGV. This CDR3 reads CASSFAGGYGYTF. The DNA for the CDR3 is TGTGCCAGCAGCTTCGCAGGGGGCTATGGCTACACCTTC.

This clonotype is a singleton in its sample. This sequence joins TRBV4-2 and TRBJ2-3; tentatively, D is TRBD2 (6 bases). This CDR3 has 14 residues. Per the germline V gene, CDR1 is LGHNA and CDR2 is YNFKEQ. Trimming took off 2 bases at V and 0 bases at J, with 6 bases between the two ends. The CDR3 sequence: CASSQSGSTDTQYF. CDR3 nucleotide sequence: TGTGCCAGCAGCCAAAGCGGGAGCACAGATACGCAGTATTTT.

There are a few counts of this clonotype. The chain joins TRBV6-2 or TRBV6-3 to TRBJ2-7; perhaps TRBD2 as D (5 bases). Trimming took 2 bases from V and 3 from J, leaving 11 bases between them. Germline CDR1 MNHEY, CDR2 SVGEGT. This CDR3 spans 14 amino acids. CDR3 sequence reads: CASSYPGGDYEQYF. The DNA of the CDR3 is TGTGCCAGCAGTTACCCCGGAGGAGACTACGAGCAGTACTTC.

Judged by abundance, this clonotype is medium-sized. This chain connects TRBV20-1 to TRBJ2-1, with D uncertain. Trimming removed 6 bases at V and 2 bases at J, with 11 bases between. This CDR3 is 13 amino acids long. Germline V gene lookup returns CDR1 DFQATT and CDR2 SNEGSKA (reference sequence). The CDR3: CSAPLHPYNEQFF. The CDR3 nucleotides read TGCAGTGCCCCGCTACATCCCTACAATGAGCAGTTCTTC.

This clonotype is termed large (0.1 to 1%). This chain connects TRBV6-5 to TRBJ1-5, with D possibly matching TRBD1 (6 bases). Germline CDR1 and CDR2: MNHEY and SVGAGI. The ends were cut back, 0 bases at V and 6 bases at J, with 12 bases in the middle. The CDR3 has 15 amino acids. CDR3 bases: TGTGCCAGCAGTTACTCCAGGGGCTTGGGTCAGCCCCAGCATTTT. Translation: CASSYSRGLGQPQHF.

This clonotype was picked up a small number of times. This chain connects TRBV20-1 to TRBJ2-7; D possibly corresponds to TRBD2 (5 bases). Trimming cost V 2 bases and J 3 bases, with 5 bases left between them. CDR1 and CDR2 (germline): DFQATT, SNEGSKA (reference sequence). This CDR3 contains 11 residues. CDR3 region: CSARRDYEQYF. DNA for the CDR3: TGCAGTGCTAGACGGGACTACGAGCAGTACTTC.

By sample fraction, this clonotype is medium-sized. This chain links TRBV5-1 with TRBJ2-7, with D maybe TRBD1 (6 bases). Germline loops: CDR1 SGHRS, CDR2 YFSETQ. Trimming shortened V by 4 bases and J by 5 bases, and 22 bases separated the two germline ends. CDR3 length equals 16 residues. The CDR3 DNA reads TGCGCCAGCAGCCTCCTAGGCCTGACCAGGGGCAACGAGCAGTACTTC. This gives the protein CASSLLGLTRGNEQYF.

The rearrangement links TRBV20-1 to TRBJ1-1, with 8 nucleotides matching TRBD1. The CDR3 runs to 15 residues. The ends lost 1 base at V and 1 base at J; junction bases unmatched: 5. CDR1 is DFQATT, CDR2 SNEGSKA, per germline (reference sequence). The CDR3 spells CSARGHRGANTEAFF. CDR3 DNA sequence: TGCAGTGCTAGAGGCCACAGGGGGGCGAACACTGAAGCTTTCTTT.

The rearrangement joins TRBV3-1 to TRBJ2-2; 12 bases fit TRBD2. With 4 bases clipped from V and 6 bases from J, the junction kept 6 bases outside the gene matches. The CDR3 consists of 16 residues. Germline values: CDR1 LGHDT, CDR2 YNNKEL (reference sequence). CDR3 residues: CASSLSTSGSPGELFF. CDR3 coding DNA: TGTGCCAGCAGCCTTTCGACTAGCGGGAGCCCCGGGGAGCTGTTTTTT.

This clonotype was seen repeatedly, ten times or more. This sequence joins TRBV3-1 and TRBJ2-7; D is possibly TRBD1 or TRBD2 (5 bases each). Germline V lookup: CDR1 LGHDT, CDR2 YNNKEL (reference sequence). The germline V and J ends were trimmed by 3 bases and 2 bases, with 14 bases remaining between them. The CDR3 is 15 residues long. The CDR3 region has the DNA TGTGCCAGCAGCCACCGAGAGGGGACCCCCTACGAGCAGTACTTC. Its protein is CASSHREGTPYEQYF.